This T cell receptor (beta chain) appears in the sequencing data of a study of neurological immune-mediated disorders. After removal of 4 bases from V and 0 bases from J, the junction contained 11 bases not matched to a gene. The CDR3 runs 19 residues. From germline, CDR1 is SGHTA and CDR2 FQGNSA. This clonotype was observed at least ten times. Described time point: longitudinal time-point 3. Unsorted libraries were prepared from 2 million PBMCs held at -80 C. Synthesis of cDNA was carried out by template-switch 5'RACE. The reaction used 10-nucleotide random UMIs. From 15-18 subjects, every sequencing run obtained over 190 million TCR-beta sequences. TCRdb reprocessed the 5' RACE reads via MiXCR and lists one record per CDR3 protein. Found here are roughly 50,000 distinct CDR3 sequences, 10% to 15% of them singletons; the top ten hold around 10%.

Sequencing input: PBMCs. The rearrangement joins TRBV7-2 to TRBJ2-1, with 11 bases matching TRBD2. The sequence was collected from a male donor with HTLV-1-associated myelopathy (HAM/TSP). The chain's CDR3 is CASSWGGTSGKSSYNEQFF. In nucleotides, the CDR3 is TGTGCCAGCAGCTGGGGGGGGACTAGCGGAAAAAGCTCCTACAATGAGCAGTTCTTC.